This TCR beta chain was retrieved from a study of cytomegalovirus exposure and HLA in healthy donors. About the study: The approximately 110 validation repertoires and the approximately 630 first-cohort repertoires shared a platform, a later analysis reported. Study-level results: Researchers counted around 150 TCR beta chains as cytomegalovirus-associated. Most TCRs appeared rarely, but some public TCRs recurred in many donors. The TCR clusters that emerged in the first cohort tended, a later analysis found, to co-occur in the roughly 110 validation repertoires.

Concerning this clone: The antigen is undetermined.

Sequenced by immunoSEQ multiplex PCR; TCRdb stores in-frame clones only, minus some. The table has about 130,000 clones, 95% to 96% seen once. The ends lost 5 bases at V and 6 bases at J; junction bases unmatched: 9. In germline, CDR1 is SEHNR, CDR2 FQNEAQ (reference sequence). The CDR3 sequence is 14 residues long. The gene calls are TRBV7-9 and TRBJ1-1; TRBD1 matches at 7 bases. Sequencing was done on a sample of PBMCs. The receptor comes from a man younger than 30 in good health and CMV-seronegative. The DNA of the CDR3 is TGTGCCAGCAGCCTCACCATAGGGGGCCCTGAAGCTTTCTTT. It is translated as CASSLTIGGPEAFF. Supplemented by reference TRBV7-9 and TRBJ1-1, the full variable domain reads DTGVSQNPRHKITKRGQNVTFRCDPISEHNRLYWYRQTLGQGPEFLTYFQNEAQLEKSRLLSDRFSAERPKGSFSTLEIQRTEQGDSAMYLCASSLTIGGPEAFFGQGTRLTVV.